Following are 19 T cell receptor beta chains from one sample sequenced in a study of human T cells and chemical hapten exposure. Described time point: pre-sensitization, week 0. As for treatment: therapeutic diphenylcyclopropenone sensitization with weekly scalp DPC. In TCRdb, the RACE reads were re-called with MiXCR into one record per CDR3 protein. The sample contains 80,000 to 95,000 distinct CDR3 sequences, 8% to 10% of which appear only once. Sequenced material: whole blood, taken in connection with sensitization to the hapten diphenylcyclopropenone (DPC). The source of these receptors is a woman in her forties with alopecia areata. Some clones in this sample may be carry-over from other donors' samples.

This clonotype was observed many times. This chain joins TRBV7-2 and TRBJ2-2; D is undetermined. The germline V gene encodes CDR1 SGHTA and CDR2 FQGNSA. Trimming took 5 bases from V and 1 from J, leaving 11 bases between them. The CDR3 totals 15 residues. DNA for the CDR3: TGTGCCAGCAGCCCACAGAGGATGAACACCGGGGAGCTGTTTTTT. This sequence encodes CASSPQRMNTGELFF. Looking up the rest from reference TRBV7-2 and TRBJ2-2 gives the full variable domain: GAGVSQSPSNKVTEKGKDVELRCDPISGHTALYWYRQSLGQGLEFLIYFQGNSAPDKSGLPSDRFSAERTGGSVSTLTIQRTQQEDSAVYLCASSPQRMNTGELFFGEGSRLTVL.

Concerning this clonotype itself: A read error may explain this, as a much larger clone is one base away. The genes are TRBV27 and TRBJ2-7, with 7 bases matching TRBD1. Losses at the gene ends were 5 bases for V and 2 bases for J; bases not matched to a gene: 12. This CDR3 has 16 residues. Germline CDR1 is MNHEY and CDR2 is SMNVEV (reference sequence). CDR3 in DNA: TGTGCCAGCAGTAGGGAATCGACAGGGTTTCCCTACGAGCAGTACTTC. As protein: CASSRESTGFPYEQYF.

This clonotype showed up many times. The V gene is TRBV10-3, the J gene TRBJ2-3; unclear D gene. Germline CDR1 reads ENHRY; CDR2 reads SYGVKD. This CDR3 contains 12 residues. Trimming took off 7 bases at V and 5 bases at J, with 10 bases between the two ends. This chain's CDR3 is CAINSVGDTQYF. CDR3 DNA sequence: TGTGCCATCAATTCGGTGGGAGATACGCAGTATTTT.

The table lists this clonotype with a few counts. This chain joins TRBV28 and TRBJ2-4, with 7 bases that match TRBD1. Germline trimming cut 8 bases from V and 5 bases from J; bases unmatched to any gene: 6. From germline, CDR1 is MDHEN and CDR2 SYDVKM. The CDR3 covers 13 residues. The CDR3 DNA reads TGTGCCAGCTTACAGGGGAATCAAAACATTCAGTACTTC. It encodes CASLQGNQNIQYF. Supplemented by reference TRBV28 and TRBJ2-4, the full variable domain reads DVKVTQSSRYLVKRTGEKVFLECVQDMDHENMFWYRQDPGLGLRLIYFSYDVKMKEKGDIPEGYSVSREKKERFSLILESASTNQTSMYLCASLQGNQNIQYFGAGTRLSVL.

The sample holds many counts of this clonotype. CDR3 DNA: TGTGCCAGCAGCCTTTTTCTCGGACAGGTGCTTCTCCAAGAGACCCAGTACTTC. Translated: CASSLFLGQVLLQETQYF. The chain uses TRBV7-9 and TRBJ2-5; 7 nucleotides agree with TRBD1. The CDR3 totals 18 residues. The ends lost 5 bases at V and 1 base at J; junction bases unmatched: 16. In germline, CDR1 is SEHNR, CDR2 FQNEAQ (reference sequence).

With respect to this clonotype: This sequence may be a read error, since a much larger clone differs from it by one base. The chain employs TRBV6-6 and TRBJ2-6; D ambiguous. The V end lost 0 bases, the J end lost 4 bases, and 7 bases lay between the germline ends. CDR3 length: 15 amino acids. Looked up from germline, CDR1 is MNHNY and CDR2 is SVGAGI (reference sequence). The DNA of the CDR3 is TGTGCCAGCAGTTACTCATCGACAGGGGCCAACGTCCTGACTTTC. This sequence encodes CASSYSSTGANVLTF.

The chain joins TRBV28 to TRBJ1-5; a possible D gene is TRBD1 (6 bases). Germline CDR1 reads MDHEN; CDR2 reads SYDVKM. V lost 7 bases and J lost 3, with 22 bases in between. This CDR3 has 17 amino acids. As DNA, the CDR3 is TGTGCCAGCACTTCCTTCACCTCGGACAGCTACAATCAGCCCCAGCATTTT. Translation: CASTSFTSDSYNQPQHF. Filled out from reference TRBV28 and TRBJ1-5, the complete variable domain reads DVKVTQSSRYLVKRTGEKVFLECVQDMDHENMFWYRQDPGLGLRLIYFSYDVKMKEKGDIPEGYSVSREKKERFSLILESASTNQTSMYLCASTSFTSDSYNQPQHFGDGTRLSIL.

This clonotype was detected a few times. The gene calls are TRBV20-1 and TRBJ2-3; tentatively, D is TRBD2 (5 bases). This CDR3 region has 18 residues. Germline V gene lookup returns CDR1 DFQATT and CDR2 SNEGSKA (reference sequence). V shed 0 bases and J shed 0 bases, with 19 bases lying between them. CDR3 protein: CSARDSERPSFSTDTQYF. In DNA, the CDR3 is TGCAGTGCTAGAGATAGCGAGCGGCCCTCGTTTAGCACAGATACGCAGTATTTT.

This clonotype was seen more than once but under ten times. The chain employs TRBV18 and TRBJ1-6; D gene ambiguous. The germline V and J ends were trimmed by 5 bases and 1 base, with 9 bases remaining between them. The CDR3 runs 15 residues. CDR1 and CDR2 (germline): KGHSH, LQKENI. The CDR3 is CASSNTSSYNSPLHF. As DNA, the CDR3 is TGTGCCAGCTCAAATACAAGTTCCTATAATTCACCCCTCCACTTT. The full variable domain, in which reference TRBV18 and TRBJ1-6 provide the parts outside the CDR3, is NAGVMQNPRHLVRRRGQEARLRCSPMKGHSHVYWYRQLPEEGLKFMVYLQKENIIDESGMPKERFSAEFPKEGPSILRIQQVVRGDSAAYFCASSNTSSYNSPLHFGNGTRLTVT.

The rearrangement uses TRBV12-3 or TRBV12-4 and TRBJ2-5; D is possibly TRBD1 or TRBD2 (7 bases each). V gave up 1 base and J gave up 5 bases, with 17 bases separating them. The CDR3 length is 16 residues. CDR3 protein: CASSLGFSGGVETQYF. CDR3 DNA: TGTGCCAGCAGTTTAGGATTCTCAGGGGGGGTGGAGACCCAGTACTTC.

This clonotype was recorded at least ten times. V gene TRBV5-4 combines with J gene TRBJ1-5; TRBD1 aligns across 12 bases. The CDR3 is made up of 14 amino acids. Germline V CDR1 and CDR2: SGHNT, YYREEE (reference sequence). J was trimmed by 6 bases and V by 4 bases; bases with no gene match: 2. The CDR3 DNA reads as TGTGCCAGCAGCCCGGGACAGGGGGCTCAGCCCCAGCATTTT. It is translated as CASSPGQGAQPQHF.

This clonotype was counted ten times or more. The rearrangement joins TRBV21-1 to TRBJ1-5. TRBV21-1 constitutes a pseudogene. The CDR3 loop spans 16 amino acids. The CDR3 loop reads CASSKWRGEGNQPQHF. The CDR3 DNA reads as TGTGCCAGCAGCAAATGGAGAGGGGAGGGCAATCAGCCCCAGCATTTT.

V usage is TRBV28 and J usage is TRBJ2-3; D may match TRBD1 or TRBD2 (5 bases each). CDR1 and CDR2 from the germline V gene are MDHEN and SYDVKM. The ends were cut back, 4 bases at V and 1 base at J, with 12 bases in the middle. CDR3 length: 15 amino acids. Here the CDR3 DNA reads TGTGCCAGCAGTTCCGGGGCGGTTGGCACAGATACGCAGTATTTT. This gives the protein CASSSGAVGTDTQYF.

V is TRBV4-2 and J is TRBJ2-2, with TRBD1 as a possible D gene (6 bases). Trimming took off 5 bases at V and 2 bases at J, with 15 bases between the two ends. Germline V gene lookup returns CDR1 LGHNA and CDR2 YNFKEQ. The CDR3 runs to 16 residues. CDR3 sequence reads: CASSDGLRGNTGELFF. CDR3 in DNA: TGTGCCAGCAGCGACGGCCTCAGGGGAAACACCGGGGAGCTGTTTTTT.

The V gene is TRBV28, the J gene TRBJ2-6; a weak D match, TRBD1 (5 bases). Germline V gene sequence: CDR1 MDHEN, CDR2 SYDVKM. CDR3 length equals 14 residues. The V and J ends lost 5 bases and 13 bases respectively, with 18 bases between them. CDR3 DNA: TGTGCCAGCAGTCTTTCTGATGGGGCCAGGGTCCTGACTTTC. Translation gives CASSLSDGARVLTF.

The V call is TRBV7-2, the J call TRBJ2-4, with D maybe TRBD2 (7 bases). The ends were cut back, 0 bases at V and 7 bases at J, with 10 bases in the middle. CDR3 length: 14 amino acids. Germline values: CDR1 SGHTA, CDR2 FQGNSA. The CDR3 is CASSLAQGGNIQYF. The CDR3 DNA reads TGTGCCAGCAGCTTAGCACAGGGAGGGAACATTCAGTACTTC.

This clonotype was recorded at least ten times. The rearrangement uses TRBV11-2 and TRBJ1-3, with unresolved D. The CDR3 spans 16 residues. Germline-derived CDR1 and CDR2 are SGHAT and FQNNGV. Trimming left V 3 bases short and J 0 bases short, with 12 bases between. CDR3 sequence (DNA): TGTGCCAGCAGCTTGGCGGCTAGCTCCTCTGGAAACACCATATATTTT. Residues: CASSLAASSSGNTIYF.

This clonotype has a handful of counts. The chain combines TRBV7-9 with TRBJ2-1; 9 nucleotides agree with TRBD2. The CDR3 is 18 amino acids. Germline CDR1 SEHNR, CDR2 FQNEAQ (reference sequence). The trim removed 5 bases at V and 5 bases at J, leaving 16 bases unmatched. As DNA, the CDR3 is TGTGCCAGCAGCACCTCTGAGAAGGCGGGGGGGCTTCACAATGAGCAGTTCTTC. This codes for CASSTSEKAGGLHNEQFF.

This clonotype was observed many times. CDR3 bases: TGTGCCAGCAGCCCCGATACCTACAATGAGCAGTTCTTC. It specifies CASSPDTYNEQFF. The chain uses TRBV12-3 or TRBV12-4 and TRBJ2-1; D is uncertain. Trimming removed 6 bases from V and 2 bases from J, with 8 bases in between. The CDR3 length is 13 residues.